This TCR beta chain came from a study of identical twins. A single record per CDR3 protein comes from TCRdb applying MiXCR to the 5' RACE reads. The sample contains 700,000 or so distinct CDR3 sequences, around 20% of which appear only once. The germline V gene has CDR1 SGHTA and CDR2 FQGNSA. J was trimmed by 0 bases and V by 3 bases; bases with no gene match: 7. This CDR3 is built from 16 residues. These same data were also listed under a study on T cells expressing NK-cell markers. That paper notes: Researchers report these clonotypes also headed the CD3+CD56-NKG2C+ fraction in a few donors. The study did not resolve the HCMV specificity of expanded NKG2C+ T cell clones.

V and J are TRBV7-2 and TRBJ2-7; 8 bases fit TRBD2. The sequence was collected from a young woman in good health. The sequenced sample was PBMCs. CDR3 sequence: CASSFPAGVTSYEQYF. For the CDR3, the DNA is TGTGCCAGCAGCTTCCCAGCGGGGGTCACCTCCTACGAGCAGTACTTC.